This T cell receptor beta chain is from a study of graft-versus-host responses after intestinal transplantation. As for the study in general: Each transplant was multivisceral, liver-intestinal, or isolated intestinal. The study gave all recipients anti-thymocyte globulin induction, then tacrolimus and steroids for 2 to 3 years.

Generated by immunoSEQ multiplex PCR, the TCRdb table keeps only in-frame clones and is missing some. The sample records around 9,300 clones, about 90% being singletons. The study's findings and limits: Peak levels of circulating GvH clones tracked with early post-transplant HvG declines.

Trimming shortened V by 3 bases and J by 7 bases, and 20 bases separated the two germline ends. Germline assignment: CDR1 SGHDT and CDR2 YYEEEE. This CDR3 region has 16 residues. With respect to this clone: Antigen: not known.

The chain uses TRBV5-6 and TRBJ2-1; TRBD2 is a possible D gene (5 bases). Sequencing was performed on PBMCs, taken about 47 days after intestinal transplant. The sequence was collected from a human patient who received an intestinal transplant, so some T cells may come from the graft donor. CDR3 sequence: CASSSVTGYGVNEQFF. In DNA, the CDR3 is TGTGCCAGCAGCTCCGTAACGGGGTACGGGGTGAATGAGCAGTTCTTC.